This TCR beta chain was identified in a study of shared clonotypes between healthy human individuals (dated by TCRdb to about 2020). Turning to the overall study: The cohort included three men and a couple of women between 18 and 49 years of age. The study deeply sequenced blood TCR repertoires of five healthy adults to estimate repertoire size and the extent of clonotype sharing between individuals. Libraries were prepared and TCR repertoires were sequenced by different laboratories using diverse techniques, in order to increase sequencing depth and limit assay-specific biases. Per donor, three plates each were used for CD4 naive and CD4 memory, two for CD8 naive, and one for CD8 memory. Per donor, leukapheresis produced somewhere between about 0.85 and 9.5 billion PBMCs. What the study reported, not specific to this receptor: Sampling was restricted to blood, and TCR repertoires in tissues likely differ from the TCR repertoires found in blood. Higher generation probabilities were observed for clonotypes shared by all four sorted-subset donors than for non-shared clonotypes. Pairwise subsampling indicated that sequencing depth was expected to affect the degree of clonotype sharing among donors. Roughly 5.2% of naive CD4, 3.5% of naive CD8, roughly 2.4% of memory CD4, and 0.4% of memory CD8 clonotypes were shared across four donors. Estimated clonotype richness was generally larger for naive than for memory subsets. The genetic and exposure-history diversity represented was limited by the small number of donors. Rarefaction of sorted-subset datasets indicated incomplete sequencing despite the large sequencing depth.

Using the deep immunoSEQ assay, TCR CDR3 regions were amplified from genomic DNA by multiplex PCR. Extracted genomic DNA from each cell subset was spread evenly across all wells of several immunoSEQ 96-well plates, with each plate serving as a replicate. For sorted subsets, each replicate PCR was loaded with approximately 190 ng genomic DNA, equivalent to 30,000 or so T cell genomes. The purified libraries were quantified using a Qubit 3.0 fluorometer, sized with a Bioanalyzer 2100, and then quantified again using the KAPA Library Quantification kit. Every immunoSEQ 96-well plate was sequenced on a separate single-read 150-cycle Illumina NextSeq 550 flow cell. As for how the authors treated the data: Because the immunoSEQ output included only junctional sequences and no quality scores, the filtering could not be the same as the filtering used for full-length reads. Sequences were annotated with PyIR, a Python wrapper for IgBLAST v1.9, and V/J genes and CDR3 were assigned using IMGT germline references. Reads with weak V/J assignments (E-value above 1e-6), missing CDR3, stop codons, out-of-frame junctions, or ambiguous translated residues were removed. V3J clonotypes were defined as sequences sharing the same inferred V gene, J gene, and CDR3 amino acid sequence. The percentage overlap between two repertoires was calculated by dividing the number of shared unique clonotypes by the size of the smaller repertoire. RTK rarefaction, the Chao1 estimator, and Recon v2.1 estimates of unobserved clonotypes were used to assess repertoire richness. Generation probabilities were computed with OLGA for all TCRbeta clonotypes obtained by the gDNA method from a handful of donors. The immuneACCESS repertoire file appears here via TCRdb, limited to in-frame rearrangements. These files lack a portion of the clones; in checked studies, under half of the deficit traces to unresolved V genes, and the cause of the others is not known. The D gene and trimming were derived from the DNA, and the V and J assignments and clone size from that table. This sample has 2,100,000 or so clones in its table, and approximately 94% of those were observed once. The top ten constitute roughly 0.13% of the sample.

About this clone itself: Its antigen remains unidentified. There are no base qualities to consult, and no much larger clone falls within one base.

The donors were healthy, HIV-negative adults with no recently reported acute infections or vaccinations. Only Caucasian adults living in Nashville, Tennessee, USA were represented among the donors. CD4+ T cells were enriched by magnetic negative selection, after which naive cells were positively selected on CD45RA and the negative fraction was taken as the memory subset. Blood was obtained by leukapheresis, after which PBMCs were separated by Ficoll-Histopaque density gradient centrifugation and cryopreserved in liquid nitrogen vapor phase. Analytical flow cytometry was used to check the purity and quantity of every magnetically sorted T cell population. Genomic DNA was isolated from every sorted fraction and measured by UV absorbance on a Nanodrop 2000c. Sequences were obtained from naive CD4+ T cells sorted from blood. What this sample's cell subset or site label stands for: CD45RA+ positively selected. This TCR came from a man aged 18 to 29 in good health.

The DNA is TGTGCCAGCAGCACCGGACAGTTTATGAACACTGAAGCTTTCTTT. Its translation reads: CASSTGQFMNTEAFF. The chain is encoded by TRBV7-9 joined to TRBJ1-1; tentative D gene TRBD1, with 6 bases matching. The germline V gene (reference sequence) yields SEHNR for CDR1 and FQNEAQ for CDR2. From cysteine to phenylalanine, the CDR3 is 15 amino acids long. Just the 45-base CDR3 DNA is kept, in frame starting at base 1. The junction shows trimming of 5 bases on V and 0 bases on J, plus 13 bases between the germline ends.